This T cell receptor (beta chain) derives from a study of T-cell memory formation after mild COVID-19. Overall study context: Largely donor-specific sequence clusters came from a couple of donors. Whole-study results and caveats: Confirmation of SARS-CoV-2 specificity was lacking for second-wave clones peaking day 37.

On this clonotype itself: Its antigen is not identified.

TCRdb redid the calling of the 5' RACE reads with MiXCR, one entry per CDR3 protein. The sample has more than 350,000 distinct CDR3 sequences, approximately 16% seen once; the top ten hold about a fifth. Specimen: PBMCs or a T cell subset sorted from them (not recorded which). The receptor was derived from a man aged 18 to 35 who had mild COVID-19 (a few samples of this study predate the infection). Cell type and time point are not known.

The DNA for the CDR3 is TGTGCCAGCAGTAATCCCCAGAGGGGTTACACAGATACGCAGTATTTT. Its protein product is CASSNPQRGYTDTQYF. This chain connects TRBV6-2 or TRBV6-3 to TRBJ2-3; the D gene could be TRBD1 or TRBD2 (5 bases each). Germline V lookup: CDR1 MNHEY, CDR2 SVGEGT. V lost 5 bases, J lost 2 bases, and 17 bases lay in between. The CDR3 extends over 16 amino acids.